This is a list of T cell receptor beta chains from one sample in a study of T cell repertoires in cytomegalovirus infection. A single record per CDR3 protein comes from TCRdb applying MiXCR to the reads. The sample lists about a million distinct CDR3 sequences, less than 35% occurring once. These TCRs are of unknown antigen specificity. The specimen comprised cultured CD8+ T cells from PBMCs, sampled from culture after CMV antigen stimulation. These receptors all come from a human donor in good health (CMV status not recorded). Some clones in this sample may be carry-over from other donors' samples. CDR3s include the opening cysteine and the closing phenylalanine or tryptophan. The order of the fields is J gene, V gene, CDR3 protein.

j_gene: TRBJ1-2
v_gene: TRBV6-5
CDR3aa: CASSYGEGIGAGYGYTF

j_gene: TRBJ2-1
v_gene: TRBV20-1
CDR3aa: CSARDLDRALYNEQFF

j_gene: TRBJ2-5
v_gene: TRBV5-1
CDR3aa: CASSLQGATYQETQYF

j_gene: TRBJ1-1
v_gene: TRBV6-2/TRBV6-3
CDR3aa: CASTRNGFGTEAFF

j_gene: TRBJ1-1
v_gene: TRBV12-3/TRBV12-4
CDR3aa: CASSEVIRGTEAFF

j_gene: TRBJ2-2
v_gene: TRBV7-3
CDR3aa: CASSLYGQGNTGELFF

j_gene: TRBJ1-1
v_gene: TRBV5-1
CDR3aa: CASSLGQEAFF

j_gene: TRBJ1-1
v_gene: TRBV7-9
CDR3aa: CASAFVGLSNTEAFF

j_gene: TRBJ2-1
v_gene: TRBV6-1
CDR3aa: CASSIDHNEQFF

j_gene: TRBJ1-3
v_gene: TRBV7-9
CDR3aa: CASSGMYGNTIYF

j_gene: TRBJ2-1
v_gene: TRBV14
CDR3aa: CASSRYTIGQLEAEQFF

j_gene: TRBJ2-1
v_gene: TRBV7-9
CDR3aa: CASSIRSGTGVNEQFF

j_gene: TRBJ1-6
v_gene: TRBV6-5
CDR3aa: CASSYAGGTYNSPLHF

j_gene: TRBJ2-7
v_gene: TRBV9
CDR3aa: CASSVEAGGYEQYF

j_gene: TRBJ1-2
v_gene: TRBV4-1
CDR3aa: CASSQIPNRSNYGYTF

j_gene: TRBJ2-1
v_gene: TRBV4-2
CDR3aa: CASSQDGAGDYNEQFF

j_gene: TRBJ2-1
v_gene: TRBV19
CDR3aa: CVSSMFDGGAFNEQFF

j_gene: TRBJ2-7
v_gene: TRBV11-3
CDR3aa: CASSRGAASEQYF

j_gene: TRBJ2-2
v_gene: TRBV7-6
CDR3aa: CVSSLARGGRNTGELFF

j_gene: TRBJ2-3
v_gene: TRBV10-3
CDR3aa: CAIRARSIIGDTQYF

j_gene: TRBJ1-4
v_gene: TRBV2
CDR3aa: CASRRTSQGVVEKLFF

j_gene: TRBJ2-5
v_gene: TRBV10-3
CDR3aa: CAISEEGRETQYF

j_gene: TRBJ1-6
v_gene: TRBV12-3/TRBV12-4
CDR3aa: CASSSTGYYNSPLHF

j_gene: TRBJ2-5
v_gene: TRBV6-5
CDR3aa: CASSPSRTQETQYF

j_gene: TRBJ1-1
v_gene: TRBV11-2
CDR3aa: CASSSWTDMNTEAFF

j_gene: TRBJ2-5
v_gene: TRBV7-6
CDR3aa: CASNTLAGGQETQYF

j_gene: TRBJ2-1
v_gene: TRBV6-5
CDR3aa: CASKYRDSPYNEQFF

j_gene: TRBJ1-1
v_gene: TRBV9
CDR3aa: CASSALVTGGEF

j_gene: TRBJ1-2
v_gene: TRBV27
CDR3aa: CASRQGAIGMDGYTF

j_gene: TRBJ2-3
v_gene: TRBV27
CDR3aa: CASSLAGGPTDTQYF

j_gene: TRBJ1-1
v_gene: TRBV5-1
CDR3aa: CASSLAQNQIGAFF

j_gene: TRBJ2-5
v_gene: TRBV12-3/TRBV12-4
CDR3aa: CVSQRFRGQETQYF

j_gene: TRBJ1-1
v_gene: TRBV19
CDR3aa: CASSTNGGILGNTEAFF

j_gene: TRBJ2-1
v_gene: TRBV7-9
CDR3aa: CASSNEDRTGNEQFF

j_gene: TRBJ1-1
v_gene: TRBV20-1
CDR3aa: CSATSLGTPAEAFF

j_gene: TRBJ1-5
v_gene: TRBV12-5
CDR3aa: CASGLEWGQGSQPQHF

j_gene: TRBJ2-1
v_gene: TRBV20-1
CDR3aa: CSARDWAGASYNEQFF

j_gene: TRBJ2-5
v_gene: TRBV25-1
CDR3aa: CASSGGLAGVTYQETQYF

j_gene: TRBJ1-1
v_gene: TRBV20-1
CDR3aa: CSAYPGRGESTEAFF

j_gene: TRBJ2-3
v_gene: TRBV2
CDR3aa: CARGGLAGGTDTQYF

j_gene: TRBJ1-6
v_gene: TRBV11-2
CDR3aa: CASSPSFGTGDSPLHF

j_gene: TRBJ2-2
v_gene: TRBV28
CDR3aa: CASSFGDSSWELFF

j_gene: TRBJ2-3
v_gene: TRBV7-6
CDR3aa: CASSLDFAGEDTQYF

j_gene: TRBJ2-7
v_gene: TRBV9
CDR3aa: CASSPGGGHFYEQYF

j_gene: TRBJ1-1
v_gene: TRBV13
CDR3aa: CASSPGQDDTEAFF

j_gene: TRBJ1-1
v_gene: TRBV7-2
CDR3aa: CASSPTGFLYTEAFF

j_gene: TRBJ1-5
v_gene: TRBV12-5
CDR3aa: CASGLPNASPGDQPQHF

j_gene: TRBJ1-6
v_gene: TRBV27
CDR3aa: CASSVSGQGTSPLHF

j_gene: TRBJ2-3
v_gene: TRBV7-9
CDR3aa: CASSHPGGIGGTVTDTQYF

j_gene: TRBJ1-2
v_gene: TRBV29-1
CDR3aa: CSVEWVGQGALYGYTF

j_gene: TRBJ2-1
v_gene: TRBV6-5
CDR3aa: CASSHGQGAYEQFF

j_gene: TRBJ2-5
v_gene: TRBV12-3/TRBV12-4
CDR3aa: CASSLSTSPQETQYF